Listed below are T cell receptor beta chains from one sample, sequenced in a study of a mutant IDH1 vaccine in newly diagnosed glioma. Some clones are missing from TCRdb's copy, which holds only in-frame ones; the method was immunoSEQ multiplex PCR. The sample lists about 36,000 clones, roughly 80% occurring once. The sample in question was PBMCs, obtained from a glioma patient treated with radiotherapy, temozolomide or both. The receptor source for this set is a man between 40 and 49 years old with glioma. Some clones in this sample may be carry-over from other donors' samples. Both conserved end residues are part of each CDR3. Each record gives: CDR3 DNA, CDR3 protein, D gene, clone size, V gene, J gene. The D gene is left open where the match is weak. Only some rows state a clone size, as once, few, many or a class for expanded clones.

CDR3 DNA: TGTGCCAGCAGCTTGACTGGGAACACTGAAGCTTTCTTT
CDR3 protein: CASSLTGNTEAFF
D gene: NA
clone size: few
V gene: TRBV9
J gene: TRBJ1-1

CDR3 DNA: TGCGCCAGCAGGGGGGGCCTCACAGATACGCAGTATTTT
CDR3 protein: CASRGGLTDTQYF
D gene: NA
clone size: once
V gene: TRBV4-1
J gene: TRBJ2-3

CDR3 DNA: TGTGCCAGCAGCTCCTTTGGCTACACCTTC
CDR3 protein: CASSSFGYTF
D gene: NA
clone size: medium-sized
V gene: TRBV7-9
J gene: TRBJ1-2

CDR3 DNA: TGTGCCAGCAGTTACGGCAGGCCGTCTGGGGCCAACGTCCTGACTTTC
CDR3 protein: CASSYGRPSGANVLTF
D gene: NA
clone size: NA
V gene: TRBV6-5
J gene: TRBJ2-6

CDR3 DNA: TGTGCCAGCAGCGGCCAGGGCGATCCCTATAATTCACCCCTCCACTTT
CDR3 protein: CASSGQGDPYNSPLHF
D gene: NA
clone size: NA
V gene: TRBV9
J gene: TRBJ1-6

CDR3 DNA: TGTGCCAGTAGTATTGGGAACAGGGGGAAAAACATTCAGTACTTC
CDR3 protein: CASSIGNRGKNIQYF
D gene: TRBD1
clone size: NA
V gene: TRBV19
J gene: TRBJ2-4

CDR3 DNA: TGTGCCAGCAGCTTGGATCTAGAGGAGAGGACAGATACGCAGTATTTT
CDR3 protein: CASSLDLEERTDTQYF
D gene: NA
clone size: NA
V gene: TRBV5-4
J gene: TRBJ2-3

CDR3 DNA: TGTGCCAGCAGCGTAAGCCGGCAGGGCCATGGCTACACCTTC
CDR3 protein: CASSVSRQGHGYTF
D gene: NA
clone size: few
V gene: TRBV9
J gene: TRBJ1-2

CDR3 DNA: TGTGCCAGCAGCATGACAGGGAGGGGGCCGAATGGCTACACCTTC
CDR3 protein: CASSMTGRGPNGYTF
D gene: TRBD1
clone size: NA
V gene: TRBV7-8
J gene: TRBJ1-2

CDR3 DNA: TGCGCCAGCAGCGGTGGACAGTTGAACACTGAAGCTTTCTTT
CDR3 protein: CASSGGQLNTEAFF
D gene: NA
clone size: NA
V gene: TRBV5-1
J gene: TRBJ1-1

CDR3 DNA: TGTGCCAGCAGCTTGATGACAGGGGGCCAAGAGACCCAGTACTTC
CDR3 protein: CASSLMTGGQETQYF
D gene: TRBD1
clone size: NA
V gene: TRBV7-2
J gene: TRBJ2-5

CDR3 DNA: TGCGCCAGCAGCCAGGAGGGGGCCGGCTATGGCTACACCTTC
CDR3 protein: CASSQEGAGYGYTF
D gene: TRBD1
clone size: NA
V gene: TRBV4-1
J gene: TRBJ1-2

CDR3 DNA: TGTGCCTGGAGTGATAGACTCCGGTCCTACGAGCAGTACTTC
CDR3 protein: CAWSDRLRSYEQYF
D gene: NA
clone size: NA
V gene: TRBV30
J gene: TRBJ2-7

CDR3 DNA: TGTGCCTGGGGGACGCGGTGGGAAAACGAGCAGTACTTC
CDR3 protein: CAWGTRWENEQYF
D gene: NA
clone size: NA
V gene: TRBV30
J gene: TRBJ2-7

CDR3 DNA: TGTGCCAGCTGGGTGGCAGGTGGAACTGAAGCTTTCTTT
CDR3 protein: CASWVAGGTEAFF
D gene: NA
clone size: NA
V gene: TRBV6-5
J gene: TRBJ1-1

CDR3 DNA: TGTGCCAGCAGCCGGACAGGGGTTAATTCACCCCTCCACTTT
CDR3 protein: CASSRTGVNSPLHF
D gene: TRBD1
clone size: NA
V gene: TRBV5-4
J gene: TRBJ1-6

CDR3 DNA: TGTGCCAGCAGTTCGGACAGGGAGGCAACTAATGAAAAACTGTTTTTT
CDR3 protein: CASSSDREATNEKLFF
D gene: TRBD1
clone size: once
V gene: TRBV28
J gene: TRBJ1-4

CDR3 DNA: TGTGCCTGGAGTGCCTCGGGGGCTGGCGAGCAGTACTTC
CDR3 protein: CAWSASGAGEQYF
D gene: NA
clone size: NA
V gene: TRBV30
J gene: TRBJ2-7

CDR3 DNA: TGTGCCAGCAGCCCCAGGGGGGGGGAGGGCACAGATACGCAGTATTTT
CDR3 protein: CASSPRGGEGTDTQYF
D gene: NA
clone size: NA
V gene: TRBV7-9
J gene: TRBJ2-3

CDR3 DNA: TGTGCCTGGGGTAAGGGGGTTCAGCCCCAGCATTTT
CDR3 protein: CAWGKGVQPQHF
D gene: NA
clone size: few
V gene: TRBV30
J gene: TRBJ1-5

CDR3 DNA: TGTGCCAGCAGCTTCACAGGGGGGGCTGAAGCTTTCTTT
CDR3 protein: CASSFTGGAEAFF
D gene: TRBD1
clone size: NA
V gene: TRBV7-9
J gene: TRBJ1-1

CDR3 DNA: TGTGCCAGCCGCCGGGGGGCCGAGGCCCCGGGTTTC
CDR3 protein: CASRRGAEAPGF
D gene: NA
clone size: NA
V gene: TRBV6-9
J gene: TRBJ1-2

CDR3 DNA: TGCAGCGTTGGAAGGGGGGAGCCCTACGAGCAGTACTTC
CDR3 protein: CSVGRGEPYEQYF
D gene: NA
clone size: NA
V gene: TRBV29-1
J gene: TRBJ2-7

CDR3 DNA: TGTGCCAGCAGCTTGCTGGGGTACGGCAATCAGCCCCAGCATTTT
CDR3 protein: CASSLLGYGNQPQHF
D gene: NA
clone size: NA
V gene: TRBV5-5
J gene: TRBJ1-5

CDR3 DNA: TGTGCCAGCAGCTTCCGTAGGGACAGGGGGCCCACTGAAGCTTTCTTT
CDR3 protein: CASSFRRDRGPTEAFF
D gene: TRBD1
clone size: NA
V gene: TRBV7-2
J gene: TRBJ1-1

CDR3 DNA: TGTGCCAGCAGCCGGGGAAGTAGAGATGAAAAACTGTTTTTT
CDR3 protein: CASSRGSRDEKLFF
D gene: NA
clone size: NA
V gene: TRBV9
J gene: TRBJ1-4

CDR3 DNA: TGTGCCAGCAGGAGGGGTCTTCGGGAAGAGACCCAGTACTTC
CDR3 protein: CASRRGLREETQYF
D gene: NA
clone size: NA
V gene: TRBV2
J gene: TRBJ2-5

CDR3 DNA: TGTGCCTGGAGTACCGGGACAGCAAACACAGATACGCAGTATTTT
CDR3 protein: CAWSTGTANTDTQYF
D gene: TRBD1
clone size: NA
V gene: TRBV30
J gene: TRBJ2-3

CDR3 DNA: TGTGCCTGGAGTTCTGGCCTCTCTGGGGCCAACGTCCTGACTTTC
CDR3 protein: CAWSSGLSGANVLTF
D gene: NA
clone size: NA
V gene: TRBV30
J gene: TRBJ2-6

CDR3 DNA: TGTGCCAGCAGCTTAGCGAATTCACCCCTCCACTTT
CDR3 protein: CASSLANSPLHF
D gene: NA
clone size: NA
V gene: TRBV7-2
J gene: TRBJ1-6

CDR3 DNA: TGTGCCAGCAGTGAACAGAGGAACACTGAAGCTTTCTTT
CDR3 protein: CASSEQRNTEAFF
D gene: NA
clone size: NA
V gene: TRBV6-1
J gene: TRBJ1-1

CDR3 DNA: TGTGCCAGCAGGCCCTCTGCGGGGGAAGCCTACGAGCAGTACTTC
CDR3 protein: CASRPSAGEAYEQYF
D gene: TRBD2
clone size: NA
V gene: TRBV7-2
J gene: TRBJ2-7

CDR3 DNA: TGCAGCGTCCGGGGACAGGGAGATCAGCCCCAGCATTTT
CDR3 protein: CSVRGQGDQPQHF
D gene: TRBD1
clone size: NA
V gene: TRBV29-1
J gene: TRBJ1-5

CDR3 DNA: TGTGCCAGCAGTTACTCGAGTAATTCACCCCTCCACTTT
CDR3 protein: CASSYSSNSPLHF
D gene: NA
clone size: NA
V gene: TRBV6-6
J gene: TRBJ1-6

CDR3 DNA: TGTGCCAGTAGTAGGCGATCCCGGGAGACAAGAACTGGAAACACCATATATTTT
CDR3 protein: CASSRRSRETRTGNTIYF
D gene: NA
clone size: NA
V gene: TRBV19
J gene: TRBJ1-3

CDR3 DNA: TGCGCCAGCTCGGGACAGGGTAACACCGGGGAGCTGTTTTTT
CDR3 protein: CASSGQGNTGELFF
D gene: TRBD1
clone size: NA
V gene: TRBV5-1
J gene: TRBJ2-2

CDR3 DNA: TGTGCCAGCAGCTTCAAAACAGGGAGCTATGGCTACACCTTC
CDR3 protein: CASSFKTGSYGYTF
D gene: NA
clone size: NA
V gene: TRBV9
J gene: TRBJ1-2

CDR3 DNA: TGCAGCGTTGTGTGGTGGAACACTGAAGCTTTCTTT
CDR3 protein: CSVVWWNTEAFF
D gene: NA
clone size: few
V gene: TRBV29-1
J gene: TRBJ1-1

CDR3 DNA: TGCGCCAGCAGCTTGGACAGCCTCTCCTACAATGAGCAGTTCTTC
CDR3 protein: CASSLDSLSYNEQFF
D gene: NA
clone size: NA
V gene: TRBV5-1
J gene: TRBJ2-1

CDR3 DNA: TGTGCCTGGAGTCTAGGGGGCGCAGCCTATGGCTACACCTTC
CDR3 protein: CAWSLGGAAYGYTF
D gene: TRBD1
clone size: few
V gene: TRBV30
J gene: TRBJ1-2

CDR3 DNA: TGTGCCAGCAGTTACTCGGGAGGGGGAAGTTCACCCCTCCACTTT
CDR3 protein: CASSYSGGGSSPLHF
D gene: NA
clone size: few
V gene: TRBV6-6
J gene: TRBJ1-6

CDR3 DNA: TGTGCCAGCAGTGGGGACGGACTCTATGGCTACACCTTC
CDR3 protein: CASSGDGLYGYTF
D gene: NA
clone size: NA
V gene: TRBV2
J gene: TRBJ1-2

CDR3 DNA: TGTGCCAGCAGCCCCGGACAGAACTATGGCTACACCTTC
CDR3 protein: CASSPGQNYGYTF
D gene: NA
clone size: NA
V gene: TRBV7-9
J gene: TRBJ1-2

CDR3 DNA: TGTGCCAGCAGTGAATTATCGGAGATTAGCAATCAGCCCCAGCATTTT
CDR3 protein: CASSELSEISNQPQHF
D gene: NA
clone size: NA
V gene: TRBV2
J gene: TRBJ1-5

CDR3 DNA: TGTGCCACCAGCGGGAGCGGACAGATCGGAGAGACCCAGTACTTC
CDR3 protein: CATSGSGQIGETQYF
D gene: NA
clone size: NA
V gene: TRBV15
J gene: TRBJ2-5

CDR3 DNA: TGCGCCAGCAGCTACTATGCGAACACAGATACGCAGTATTTT
CDR3 protein: CASSYYANTDTQYF
D gene: NA
clone size: NA
V gene: TRBV5-1
J gene: TRBJ2-3

CDR3 DNA: TGTGCCAGCAGCCTCGCAGGGGCTGGGGCCAACGTCCTGACTTTC
CDR3 protein: CASSLAGAGANVLTF
D gene: NA
clone size: NA
V gene: TRBV14
J gene: TRBJ2-6

CDR3 DNA: TGTGCCAGCAGCCCCATAGTCGGACTAGCGGGGGGGAACGCAGATACGCAGTATTTT
CDR3 protein: CASSPIVGLAGGNADTQYF
D gene: TRBD2
clone size: NA
V gene: TRBV9
J gene: TRBJ2-3

CDR3 DNA: TGCGCCAGCAGCCAAGATGCGGACCCTGGAAGGACTGAAGCTTTCTTT
CDR3 protein: CASSQDADPGRTEAFF
D gene: NA
clone size: NA
V gene: TRBV4-3
J gene: TRBJ1-1